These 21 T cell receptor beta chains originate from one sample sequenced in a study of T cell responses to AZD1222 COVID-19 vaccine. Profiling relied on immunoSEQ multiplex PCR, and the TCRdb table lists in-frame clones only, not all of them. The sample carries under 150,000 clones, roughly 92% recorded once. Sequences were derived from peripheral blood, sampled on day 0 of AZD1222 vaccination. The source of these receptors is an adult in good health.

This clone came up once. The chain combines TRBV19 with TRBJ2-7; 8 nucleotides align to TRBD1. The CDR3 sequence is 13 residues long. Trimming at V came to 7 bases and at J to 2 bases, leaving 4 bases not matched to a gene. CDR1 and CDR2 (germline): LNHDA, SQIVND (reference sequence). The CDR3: CASMKQGAYEQYF. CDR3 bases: TGTGCCAGTATGAAACAGGGGGCCTACGAGCAGTACTTC. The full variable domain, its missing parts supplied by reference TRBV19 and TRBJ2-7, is DGGITQSPKYLFRKEGQNVTLSCEQNLNHDAMYWYRQDPGQGLRLIYYSQIVNDFQKGDIAEGYSVSREKKESFPLTVTSAQKNPTAFYLCASMKQGAYEQYFGPGTRLTVT.

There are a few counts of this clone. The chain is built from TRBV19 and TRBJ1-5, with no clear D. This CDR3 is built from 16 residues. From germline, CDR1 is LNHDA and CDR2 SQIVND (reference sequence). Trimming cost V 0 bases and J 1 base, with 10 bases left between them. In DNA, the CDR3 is TGTGCCAGTAGTATAGATCGAGGTCAAAGCAATCAGCCCCAGCATTTT. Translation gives CASSIDRGQSNQPQHF.

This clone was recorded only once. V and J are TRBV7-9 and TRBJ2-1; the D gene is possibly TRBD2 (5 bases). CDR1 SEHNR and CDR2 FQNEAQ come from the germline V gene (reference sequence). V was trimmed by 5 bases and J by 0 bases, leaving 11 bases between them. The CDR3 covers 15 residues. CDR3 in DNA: TGTGCCAGCAGCCCAGACTACTCCTCCTACAATGAGCAGTTCTTC. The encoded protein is CASSPDYSSYNEQFF.

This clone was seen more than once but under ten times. The CDR3 sequence: CASSESGGATGELFF. As DNA, the CDR3 is TGTGCCAGCAGTGAAAGCGGGGGGGCCACCGGGGAGCTGTTTTTT. V usage is TRBV6-4 and J usage is TRBJ2-2; 10 nucleotides line up with TRBD2. Germline trimming cut 3 bases from V and 4 bases from J; bases unmatched to any gene: 2. This CDR3 contains 15 residues. The germline V gene encodes CDR1 MRHNA and CDR2 SNTAGT.

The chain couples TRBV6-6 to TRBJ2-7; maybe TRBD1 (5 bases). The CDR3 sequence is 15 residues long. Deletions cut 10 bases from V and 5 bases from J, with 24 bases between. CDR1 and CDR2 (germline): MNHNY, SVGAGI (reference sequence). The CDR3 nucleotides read TGTGCCATTTCGGTTTTACGTGCAGGGATTGACGAGCAGTACTTC. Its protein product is CAISVLRAGIDEQYF.

CDR3 loop: CASSSKTGGPYEQYF. CDR3 nucleotide sequence: TGCGCCAGCAGCTCAAAGACAGGGGGCCCCTACGAGCAGTACTTC. The chain is built from TRBV5-1 and TRBJ2-7, with 10 bases fitting TRBD1. Germline V lookup: CDR1 SGHRS, CDR2 YFSETQ. The CDR3 length is 15 residues. J gave up 2 bases and V 3 bases, and 5 bases lay outside the gene matches.

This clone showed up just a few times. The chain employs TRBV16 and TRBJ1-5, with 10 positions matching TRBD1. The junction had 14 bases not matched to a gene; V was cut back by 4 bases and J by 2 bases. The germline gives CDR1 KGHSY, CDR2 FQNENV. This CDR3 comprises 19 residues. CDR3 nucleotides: TGTGCCAGCAGCCGCCCCGGGACAGGGGCTTTCATGGGCAATCAGCCCCAGCATTTT. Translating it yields CASSRPGTGAFMGNQPQHF. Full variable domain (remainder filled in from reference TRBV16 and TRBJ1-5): GEEVAQTPKHLVRGEGQKAKLYCAPIKGHSYVFWYQQVLKNEFKFLISFQNENVFDETGMPKERFSAKCLPNSPCSLEIQATKLEDSAVYFCASSRPGTGAFMGNQPQHFGDGTRLSIL.

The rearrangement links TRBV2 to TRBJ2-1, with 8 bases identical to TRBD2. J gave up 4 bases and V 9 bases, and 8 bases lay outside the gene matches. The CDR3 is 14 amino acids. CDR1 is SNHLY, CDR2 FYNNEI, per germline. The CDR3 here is CARQGLAAYNEQFF. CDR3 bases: TGTGCCAGACAAGGACTAGCAGCATACAATGAGCAGTTCTTC.

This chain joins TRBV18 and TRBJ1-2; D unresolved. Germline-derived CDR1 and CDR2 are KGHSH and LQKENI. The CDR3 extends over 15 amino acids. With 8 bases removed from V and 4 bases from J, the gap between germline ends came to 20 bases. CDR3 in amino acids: CASLTSRSGLYGYTF. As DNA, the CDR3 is TGTGCCAGCCTCACGTCCAGGTCGGGCCTCTATGGCTACACCTTC.

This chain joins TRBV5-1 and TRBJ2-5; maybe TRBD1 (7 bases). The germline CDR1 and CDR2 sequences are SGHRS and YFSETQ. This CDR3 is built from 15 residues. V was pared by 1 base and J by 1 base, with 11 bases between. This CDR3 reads CASSLSRDSQETQYF. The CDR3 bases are TGCGCCAGCAGCTTGTCGCGGGACAGCCAAGAGACCCAGTACTTC.

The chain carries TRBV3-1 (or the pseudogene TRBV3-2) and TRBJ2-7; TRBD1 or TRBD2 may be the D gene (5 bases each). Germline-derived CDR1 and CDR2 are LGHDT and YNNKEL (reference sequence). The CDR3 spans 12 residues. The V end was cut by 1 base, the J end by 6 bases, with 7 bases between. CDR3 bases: TGTGCCAGCAGCCAAGGTGGGGGCGAGCAGTACTTC. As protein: CASSQGGGEQYF.

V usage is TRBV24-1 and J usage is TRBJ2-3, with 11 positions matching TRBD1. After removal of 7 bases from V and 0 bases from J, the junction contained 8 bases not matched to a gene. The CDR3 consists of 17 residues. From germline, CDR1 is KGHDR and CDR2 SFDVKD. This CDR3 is CATSAFGTGGSTDTQYF. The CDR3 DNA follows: TGTGCCACCAGCGCTTTCGGGACAGGGGGGAGCACAGATACGCAGTATTTT.

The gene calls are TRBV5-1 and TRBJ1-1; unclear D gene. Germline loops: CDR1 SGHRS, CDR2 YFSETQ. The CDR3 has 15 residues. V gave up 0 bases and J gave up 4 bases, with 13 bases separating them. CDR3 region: CASSLGGGMATEAFF. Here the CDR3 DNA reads TGCGCCAGCAGCTTGGGTGGCGGGATGGCCACTGAAGCTTTCTTT.

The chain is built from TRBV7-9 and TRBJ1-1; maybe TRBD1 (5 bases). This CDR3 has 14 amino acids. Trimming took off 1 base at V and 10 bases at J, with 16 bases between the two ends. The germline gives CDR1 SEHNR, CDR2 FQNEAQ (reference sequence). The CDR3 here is CASSLEAGFRGAFF. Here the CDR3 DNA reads TGTGCCAGCAGCTTAGAGGCAGGGTTCCGCGGAGCTTTCTTT.

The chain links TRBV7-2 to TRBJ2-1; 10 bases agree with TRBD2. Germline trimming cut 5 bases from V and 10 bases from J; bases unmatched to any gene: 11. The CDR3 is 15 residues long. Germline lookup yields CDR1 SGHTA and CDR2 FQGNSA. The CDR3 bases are TGTGCCAGCAGCCCTAGGGCTAGCGGGAGTGAAGAGCAGTTCTTC. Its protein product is CASSPRASGSEEQFF.

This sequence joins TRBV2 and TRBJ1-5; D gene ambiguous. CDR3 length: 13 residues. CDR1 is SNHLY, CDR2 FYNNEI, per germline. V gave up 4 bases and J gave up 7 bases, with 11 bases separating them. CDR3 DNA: TGTGCCAGCAGTGCCAACCAAGGGCAGCCCCAGCATTTT. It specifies CASSANQGQPQHF.

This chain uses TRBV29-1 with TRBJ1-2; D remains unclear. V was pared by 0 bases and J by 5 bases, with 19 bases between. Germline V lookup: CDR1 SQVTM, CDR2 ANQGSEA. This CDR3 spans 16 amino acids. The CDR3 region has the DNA TGCAGCGTTGAAGAAGGTGATAGGGTTATTGGATATGGCTACACCTTC. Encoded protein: CSVEEGDRVIGYGYTF.

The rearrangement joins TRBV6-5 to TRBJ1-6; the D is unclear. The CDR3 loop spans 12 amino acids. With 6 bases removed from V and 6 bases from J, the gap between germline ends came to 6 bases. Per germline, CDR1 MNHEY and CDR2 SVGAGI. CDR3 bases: TGTGCCAGCAGCATGAGTAATTCACCCCTCCACTTT. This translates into CASSMSNSPLHF.

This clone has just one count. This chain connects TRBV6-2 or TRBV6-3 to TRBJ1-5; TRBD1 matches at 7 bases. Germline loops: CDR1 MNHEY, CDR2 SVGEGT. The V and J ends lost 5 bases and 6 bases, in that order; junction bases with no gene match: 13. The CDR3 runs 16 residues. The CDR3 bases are TGTGCCAGCAGTATCCAGGCGACAGGGACGACTCAGCCCCAGCATTTT. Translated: CASSIQATGTTQPQHF.

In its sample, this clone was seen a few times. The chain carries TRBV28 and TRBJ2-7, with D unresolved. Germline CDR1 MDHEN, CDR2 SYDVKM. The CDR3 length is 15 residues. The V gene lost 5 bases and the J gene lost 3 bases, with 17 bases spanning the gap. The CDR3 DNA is TGTGCCAGCAGTCGGAGTCACAGAGGCCGCTACGAGCAGTACTTC. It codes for CASSRSHRGRYEQYF.

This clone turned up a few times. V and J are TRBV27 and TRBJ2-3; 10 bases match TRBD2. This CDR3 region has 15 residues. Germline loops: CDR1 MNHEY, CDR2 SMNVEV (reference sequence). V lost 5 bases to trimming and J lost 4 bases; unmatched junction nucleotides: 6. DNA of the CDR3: TGTGCCAGCAGTCCCCAGCGGGGGGGCCCAGATACGCAGTATTTT. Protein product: CASSPQRGGPDTQYF.